Following are 16 T cell receptor beta chains from one sample sequenced in a study of siplizumab effects on memory and regulatory T cells. Measured with immunoSEQ multiplex PCR; TCRdb has only the in-frame clones, and not every one. The table has around 110,000 clones, approximately 94% seen once. The sequenced sample consisted of non-Treg CD4+ T cells sorted from blood. The receptors derive from a human donor in good health.

The chain couples TRBV5-6 to TRBJ2-3; 7 nucleotides match TRBD2. The length of the CDR3 is 14 residues. V was pared by 4 bases and J by 3 bases, with 5 bases of the junction left unmatched. The V gene's germline CDR1 is SGHDT and CDR2 YYEEEE. The DNA of the CDR3 is TGTGCCAGCAGCATGGGGACTAATACAGATACGCAGTATTTT. Translation: CASSMGTNTDTQYF.

The chain carries TRBV21-1 and TRBJ1-1; the table names TRBD1, a call not compared with the DNA. TRBV21-1 has pseudogene status. The CDR3 is 11 amino acids. CDR3 sequence: CASYRDREAFF. As DNA, the CDR3 is TGTGCCAGCTACCGGGACAGAGAAGCTTTCTTT.

J is TRBJ1-2 and V is TRBV6-6; D is perhaps TRBD1 (6 bases). V shed 6 bases and J shed 4 bases, with 12 bases lying between them. Germline V lookup: CDR1 MNHNY, CDR2 SVGAGI (reference sequence). The CDR3 covers 13 residues. The CDR3, as DNA: TGTGCCAGCAGCCCTAGGGGGAGCTATGGCTACACCTTC. Translation: CASSPRGSYGYTF.

The chain is built from TRBV5-1 and TRBJ2-2; unclear D gene. V lost 0 bases, J lost 4 bases, and 4 bases lay in between. The CDR3 has 13 residues. CDR1 SGHRS and CDR2 YFSETQ come from the germline V gene. Written as DNA, the CDR3 is TGCGCCAGCAGCTTGGGAAGCACCGGGGAGCTGTTTTTT. Protein sequence: CASSLGSTGELFF.

J is TRBJ1-3 and V is TRBV7-3; TRBD1 matches 7 bases. The CDR3 has 16 amino acids. V shed 1 base, J shed 0 bases, and the junction held 3 bases outside the gene matches. Germline CDR1 is SGHTA and CDR2 is FQGTGA. The CDR3 DNA reads TGTGCCAGCAGCTTAAGGGGACAGCTCTCTGGAAACACCATATATTTT. Its translation: CASSLRGQLSGNTIYF.

The gene calls are TRBV5-1 and TRBJ1-3, with D perhaps TRBD1 (6 bases). V was cut by 4 bases and J by 1 base, with 12 bases left in between. This CDR3 comprises 15 residues. Germline-derived CDR1 and CDR2 are SGHRS and YFSETQ. CDR3 DNA sequence: TGCGCCAGCAGCGCCTCAGGGGCTTCTGGAAACACCATATATTTT. Its translation: CASSASGASGNTIYF.

The V and J genes are TRBV6-4 and TRBJ2-3; tentative D call: TRBD1 (6 bases). With 10 bases removed from V and 5 bases from J, the gap between germline ends came to 16 bases. This CDR3 region has 13 residues. Germline-derived CDR1 and CDR2 are MRHNA and SNTAGT. The CDR3 here is CATRDTNQDTQYF. The CDR3 DNA reads as TGTGCCACCCGGGACACAAACCAAGATACGCAGTATTTT.

This clone was recorded only once. CDR3 amino acids: CASSDQGNTGELFF. The DNA for the CDR3 is TGTGCCAGCAGTGATCAGGGGAACACCGGGGAGCTGTTTTTT. The genes are TRBV6-1 and TRBJ2-2; maybe TRBD1 (5 bases). CDR1 MNHNS and CDR2 SASEGT come from the germline V gene. CDR3 length equals 14 residues. Trimming took off 3 bases at V and 1 base at J, with 6 bases between the two ends.

The chain uses TRBV19 and TRBJ2-5; 7 bases agree with TRBD2. Unmatched junction bases numbered 9, after V lost 3 bases and J lost 5 bases. The CDR3 extends over 15 amino acids. Germline V gene data show CDR1 as LNHDA and CDR2 as SQIVND (reference sequence). The CDR3 loop is CASSIGGNGRETQYF. CDR3 coding DNA: TGTGCCAGTAGTATTGGAGGAAACGGGAGGGAGACCCAGTACTTC.

This chain connects TRBV6-5 to TRBJ1-2; no definite D call. Trimming pared 2 bases from V and 3 bases from J, leaving 16 bases between. The germline V gene encodes CDR1 MNHEY and CDR2 SVGAGI. This CDR3 is 16 amino acids long. The CDR3 nucleotides are TGTGCCAGCAGTTACCAAGGTCGTCCCGACTACTATGGCTACACCTTC. Translated: CASSYQGRPDYYGYTF.

The chain couples TRBV5-1 to TRBJ2-3; 8 positions match TRBD2. V trimming: 2 bases; J trimming: 5 bases; junction bases outside the gene matches: 4. Germline lookup yields CDR1 SGHRS and CDR2 YFSETQ. The CDR3 totals 14 residues. CDR3 in DNA: TGCGCCAGCAGCTTACTAGCGGAGAGAGATACGCAGTATTTT. This gives the protein CASSLLAERDTQYF.

This chain links TRBV19 with TRBJ2-3; D remains unclear. This CDR3 is built from 13 residues. Trimming removed 9 bases at V and 4 bases at J, with 14 bases between. Germline V gene data show CDR1 as LNHDA and CDR2 as SQIVND (reference sequence). As DNA, the CDR3 is TGTGCCAGCCATATCGTAGGCGCAGATACGCAGTATTTT. Translation gives CASHIVGADTQYF.

The genes are TRBV2 and TRBJ2-7; 9 bases agree with TRBD2. This CDR3 comprises 17 residues. V lost 7 bases, J lost 6 bases, and 19 bases stayed unmatched. Germline values: CDR1 SNHLY, CDR2 FYNNEI. The CDR3 is CASKDGGRALLSSEQYF. The DNA for the CDR3 is TGTGCCAGCAAAGATGGCGGGAGGGCCTTACTAAGTTCCGAGCAGTACTTC.

The V call is TRBV5-1, the J call TRBJ2-5; D unclear. Germline CDR1 is SGHRS and CDR2 is YFSETQ. V was trimmed by 1 base and J by 7 bases, leaving 8 bases between them. The CDR3 contains 12 residues. The CDR3 sequence is CASSLTVGTQYF. The CDR3, as DNA: TGCGCCAGCAGCTTGACAGTCGGGACCCAGTACTTC. The full variable domain, completed using reference TRBV5-1 and TRBJ2-5, is KAGVTQTPRYLIKTRGQQVTLSCSPISGHRSVSWYQQTPGQGLQFLFEYFSETQRNKGNFPGRFSGRQFSNSRSEMNVSTLELGDSALYLCASSLTVGTQYFGPGTRLLVL.

The V call is TRBV27, the J call TRBJ2-1; D unclear. Trimming pared 10 bases from V and 7 bases from J, leaving 11 bases between. CDR1 is MNHEY, CDR2 SMNVEV, per germline (reference sequence). The CDR3 contains 11 residues. The DNA of the CDR3 is TGTGCCACATCCTGGGATAATGAGCAGTTCTTC. Translation: CATSWDNEQFF.

The genes are TRBV10-3 and TRBJ2-3; 9 nucleotides agree with TRBD2. The germline V gene encodes CDR1 ENHRY and CDR2 SYGVKD. The CDR3 contains 16 residues. Losses at the gene ends were 9 bases for V and 0 bases for J; bases not matched to a gene: 10. Here the CDR3 reads CAISSVAGASTDTQYF. CDR3 in DNA: TGTGCCATTTCTTCTGTAGCGGGGGCTAGCACAGATACGCAGTATTTT.